This passage covers 10 T cell receptor beta chains from one sample sequenced in a study of CD8 T cells in Susac syndrome. Reverse transcription of roughly 0.5 to 1 ug RNA was carried out with random hexamers. TCRdb re-analysed the immunoSEQ multiplex PCR reads in MiXCR, keeping a single row per CDR3 protein. The sample lists about 400,000 distinct CDR3 sequences; around 83% were seen once. Sequencing was carried out using CD8+ T cells from PBMCs. These receptors all come from a human donor with multiple sclerosis.

The rearrangement links TRBV6-1 to TRBJ2-1; 9 bases agree with TRBD1. The CDR3 contains 16 residues. Unmatched junction bases numbered 14, after V lost 7 bases and J lost 7 bases. Germline CDR1 reads MNHNS; CDR2 reads SASEGT. The CDR3 DNA reads TGTGCCAGCACCCAAGAACCGGGACAGGGCCTTAATGAGCAGTTCTTC. The encoded protein is CASTQEPGQGLNEQFF.

The chain uses TRBV7-8 and TRBJ1-1; the D gene is possibly TRBD1 (5 bases). V was trimmed by 2 bases and J by 0 bases, leaving 16 bases between them. This CDR3 contains 17 residues. Germline V gene sequence: CDR1 SGHVS, CDR2 FQNEAQ. The DNA of the CDR3 is TGTGCCAGCAGCTTAAGTGGTAGGGCAGGGTTGAACACTGAAGCTTTCTTT. It yields the protein CASSLSGRAGLNTEAFF.

The rearrangement joins TRBV4-1 to TRBJ1-1, with D maybe TRBD1 (5 bases). CDR3 size: 13 residues. Trimming pared 1 base from V and 4 bases from J, leaving 7 bases between. In germline, CDR1 is MGHRA, CDR2 YSYEKL. Here the CDR3 DNA reads TGCGCCAGCAGCCAAGGGGGGTCCACTGAAGCTTTCTTT. Translating it yields CASSQGGSTEAFF.

The chain carries TRBV5-5 and TRBJ2-2; D is perhaps TRBD1 (6 bases). The ends were cut back, 2 bases at V and 2 bases at J, with 10 bases in the middle. Looked up from germline, CDR1 is SGHKS and CDR2 is YYEKEE (reference sequence). This CDR3 region has 15 residues. CDR3 sequence reads: CASSFGTTNTGELFF. CDR3 coding DNA: TGTGCCAGCAGCTTTGGGACAACAAACACCGGGGAGCTGTTTTTT.

This clonotype has a single count. The chain links TRBV11-2 to TRBJ2-7; no reliable D call. This CDR3 contains 15 residues. The germline V gene has CDR1 SGHAT and CDR2 FQNNGV. V lost 0 bases, J lost 2 bases, and 11 bases lay in between. This CDR3 reads CASSLDWTATYEQYF. The CDR3, as DNA: TGTGCCAGCAGCTTAGATTGGACGGCGACCTACGAGCAGTACTTC.

The genes are TRBV7-9 and TRBJ1-2, with TRBD1 matching 7 bases. CDR1 and CDR2 (germline): SEHNR, FQNEAQ (reference sequence). V was pared by 6 bases and J by 3 bases, with 10 bases of the junction left unmatched. The CDR3 is 15 residues long. This chain's CDR3 is CASRSGQRTHYGYTF. DNA of the CDR3: TGTGCCAGCAGGTCGGGACAGCGGACCCACTATGGCTACACCTTC.

V is TRBV27 and J is TRBJ1-5, with D tentatively TRBD1 (5 bases). Trimming took 3 bases from V and 1 from J, leaving 10 bases between them. CDR1 and CDR2 from the germline V gene are MNHEY and SMNVEV (reference sequence). The CDR3 runs 15 residues. The DNA of the CDR3 is TGTGCCAGCAGTTTGTACGGGGGAAGCAATCAGCCCCAGCATTTT. This codes for CASSLYGGSNQPQHF.

The genes are TRBV25-1 and TRBJ2-3; D is possibly TRBD2 (6 bases). Trimming stripped 0 bases from V and 4 bases from J, with 20 bases between. The CDR3 extends over 18 amino acids. Germline values: CDR1 MGHDK, CDR2 SYGVNS. The CDR3 reads CASSEYGVRLGEADTQYF. DNA for the CDR3: TGTGCCAGCAGTGAATACGGGGTCCGACTCGGGGAGGCAGATACGCAGTATTTT. The complete variable domain, with remaining parts taken from reference TRBV25-1 and TRBJ2-3, reads EADIYQTPRYLVIGTGKKITLECSQTMGHDKMYWYQQDPGMELHLIHYSYGVNSTEKGDLSSESTVSRIRTEHFPLTLESARPSHTSQYLCASSEYGVRLGEADTQYFGPGTRLTVL.

The chain combines TRBV28 with TRBJ2-3; D not certain. Trimming stripped 5 bases from V and 4 bases from J, with 7 bases between. Germline values: CDR1 MDHEN, CDR2 SYDVKM. The CDR3 sequence is 12 residues long. CDR3 residues: CASSPFPDTQYF. The CDR3, as DNA: TGTGCCAGCAGTCCCTTCCCAGATACGCAGTATTTT.

The chain carries TRBV5-4 and TRBJ1-1; D gene unclear. Looked up from germline, CDR1 is SGHNT and CDR2 is YYREEE (reference sequence). V was trimmed by 4 bases and J by 1 base, leaving 14 bases between them. The CDR3 is made up of 15 amino acids. CDR3 nucleotide sequence: TGTGCCAGCAGCGCCTGGGCGTTAGAGAACACTGAAGCTTTCTTT. Translating it yields CASSAWALENTEAFF.